Listed here are 29 T cell receptor beta chains from one sample, sequenced in a study of blood T cell repertoires in COVID-19. Here immunoSEQ multiplex PCR was the method, and the copy in TCRdb shows in-frame clones only, minus some. The data show about 240,000 clones, around 90% seen once. The sequencing sample was made of peripheral blood. These receptors originate from a woman in her 70s with active or convalescent COVID-19.

J is TRBJ1-2 and V is TRBV6-1; TRBD1 matches 9 bases. The V gene end was trimmed by 0 bases and the J gene end by 4 bases; junction bases not matched to a gene: 6. Germline V lookup: CDR1 MNHNS, CDR2 SASEGT. CDR3 length: 16 residues. DNA of the CDR3: TGTGCCAGCAGTGAAGCATTACAGGGGGCGACCTATGGCTACACCTTC. It translates to CASSEALQGATYGYTF.

V usage is TRBV5-4 and J usage is TRBJ2-5; 8 bases align to TRBD1. In germline, CDR1 is SGHNT, CDR2 YYREEE (reference sequence). The junction had 2 bases not matched to a gene; V was cut back by 0 bases and J by 1 base. The CDR3 totals 15 residues. The CDR3 DNA follows: TGTGCCAGCAGCTTGGGCGGGACAGGCCAAGAGACCCAGTACTTC. Its translation: CASSLGGTGQETQYF.

This sequence joins TRBV10-2 and TRBJ2-3; D gene uncertain. V was trimmed by 2 bases and J by 0 bases, leaving 9 bases between them. This CDR3 has 15 residues. Germline CDR1 is WSHSY and CDR2 is SAAADI. The CDR3 region has the DNA TGCGCCAGCAGTGAGGGTATAACTAGCACAGATACGCAGTATTTT. Amino acids: CASSEGITSTDTQYF.

This clone occurred once. The chain carries TRBV7-2 and TRBJ2-7, with 8 bases fitting TRBD2. Germline V gene sequence: CDR1 SGHTA, CDR2 FQGNSA. V trimming: 2 bases; J trimming: 4 bases; junction bases outside the gene matches: 7. CDR3 length equals 15 residues. As DNA, the CDR3 is TGTGCCAGCAGCTTATCTCGGGGGGGCCTTTACGAGCAGTACTTC. This gives the protein CASSLSRGGLYEQYF.

This clone was counted a single time. This chain joins TRBV29-1 and TRBJ1-4; D possibly corresponds to TRBD1 (6 bases). Trimming removed 6 bases at V and 5 bases at J, with 19 bases between. The V gene's germline CDR1 is SQVTM and CDR2 ANQGSEA. The CDR3 consists of 15 residues. The CDR3 bases are TGCAGCGTAGCGACAGGCACAGGGCTAAATGAAAAACTGTTTTTT. It encodes CSVATGTGLNEKLFF.

The gene calls are TRBV19 and TRBJ1-1, with D tentatively TRBD1 (5 bases). CDR3 length: 14 residues. V shed 2 bases and J shed 1 base, with 8 bases lying between them. Germline V gives CDR1 LNHDA, CDR2 SQIVND (reference sequence). This chain's CDR3 is CASSIQGRNTEAFF. CDR3 sequence (DNA): TGTGCCAGTAGTATACAGGGTAGGAACACTGAAGCTTTCTTT.

Only a few counts were recorded for this clone. The chain carries TRBV5-1 and TRBJ1-6; D not resolved. CDR3 length equals 13 residues. V was trimmed by 4 bases and J by 14 bases, leaving 16 bases between them. CDR1 is SGHRS and CDR2 is YFSETQ in the germline V gene. The CDR3 DNA follows: TGCGCCAGCAGCCGGGATGGGGAGGGTTCCCTCCACTTT. This encodes CASSRDGEGSLHF.

V usage is TRBV7-9 and J usage is TRBJ1-2; D unresolved. Germline V CDR1 and CDR2: SEHNR, FQNEAQ (reference sequence). The length of the CDR3 is 15 residues. V lost 2 bases and J 4 bases, leaving 14 bases between the germline ends. CDR3 in DNA: TGTGCCAGCAGCTTATGGGCAATGGGTCCCTATGGCTACACCTTC. Its protein product is CASSLWAMGPYGYTF.

This clone was seen more than once but under ten times. The chain employs TRBV21-1 and TRBJ1-4. TRBV21-1 is a pseudogene locus. The CDR3 length is 16 residues. As DNA, the CDR3 is TGTGCCAGCAGCAGCGGCAGACTGTACTTTAATGAAAAACTGTTTTTT. It specifies CASSSGRLYFNEKLFF.

This clone has only a few counts. The chain couples TRBV27 to TRBJ1-5; D is perhaps TRBD1 (5 bases). From germline, CDR1 is MNHEY and CDR2 SMNVEV (reference sequence). Trimming removed 2 bases from V and 4 bases from J, with 12 bases in between. This CDR3 region has 15 residues. The CDR3 bases are TGTGCCAGCAGTTTAGCAGGGTCGGAGAATCAGCCCCAGCATTTT. This translates into CASSLAGSENQPQHF.

The chain couples TRBV5-8 to TRBJ1-2; D gene ambiguous. Germline V gene lookup returns CDR1 SGHTS and CDR2 YDEGEE. The V end lost 2 bases, the J end lost 8 bases, and 22 bases lay between the germline ends. This CDR3 spans 16 amino acids. This CDR3 reads CASSFFTLDSAYGYTF. In DNA form, the CDR3 reads TGTGCCAGCAGCTTCTTTACCCTAGACTCTGCTTACGGCTACACCTTC. The whole variable domain, filled in from reference TRBV5-8 and TRBJ1-2, reads EAGVTQSPTHLIKTRGQQATLRCSPISGHTSVYWYQQALGLGLQFLLWYDEGEERNRGNFPPRFSGRQFPNYSSELNVNALELEDSALYLCASSFFTLDSAYGYTFGSGTRLTVV.

The table lists this clone with a few counts. In DNA form, the CDR3 reads TGTGCCAGCAGTTTAAGGGCGGGCTATGGCTACACCTTC. This encodes CASSLRAGYGYTF. The chain joins TRBV6-2 or TRBV6-3 to TRBJ1-2; D remains unclear. CDR3 length equals 13 residues. V lost 4 bases, J lost 4 bases, and 10 bases lay in between. CDR1 and CDR2 from the germline V gene are MNHEY and SVGEGT.

This sequence joins TRBV29-1 and TRBJ1-1, with D possibly being TRBD1 (5 bases). V dropped 1 base and J dropped 3 bases, with 12 bases sitting between them. The CDR3 is made up of 14 amino acids. Per the germline V gene, CDR1 is SQVTM and CDR2 is ANQGSEA. The CDR3 loop reads CSVEVKGPHTEAFF. DNA of the CDR3: TGCAGCGTTGAAGTAAAGGGGCCGCACACTGAAGCTTTCTTT.

This clone came up a few times. In nucleotides, the CDR3 is TGCGCCAGCAGCTTAGACAGGGGCTACGAGCAGTACTTC. Translating it yields CASSLDRGYEQYF. The J gene is TRBJ2-7, the V gene TRBV5-1; 8 bases line up with TRBD1. This CDR3 has 13 residues. Germline V gene lookup returns CDR1 SGHRS and CDR2 YFSETQ. V dropped 2 bases and J dropped 3; count of bases not matched to a gene: 1.

The V and J genes are TRBV3-1 (or the pseudogene TRBV3-2) and TRBJ1-2; D is ambiguous. The germline gives CDR1 LGHDT, CDR2 YNNKEL (reference sequence). V lost 0 bases, J lost 12 bases, and 11 bases lay in between. The CDR3 totals 12 residues. The CDR3 protein is CASSQDIRSDTF. As DNA, the CDR3 is TGTGCCAGCAGCCAAGATATCCGGTCCGACACCTTC.

This clone was observed a single time. The chain joins TRBV3-1 (or the pseudogene TRBV3-2) to TRBJ2-2; 8 nucleotides match TRBD1. Germline trimming cut 6 bases from V and 6 bases from J; bases unmatched to any gene: 9. The CDR3 spans 15 residues. Per the germline V gene, CDR1 is LGHDT and CDR2 is YNNKEL (reference sequence). Written as DNA, the CDR3 is TGTGCCAGCAGTCGTCAGACAGGGGCGGCCGGGGAGCTGTTTTTT. It translates to CASSRQTGAAGELFF.

This chain links TRBV5-1 with TRBJ1-1; no clear D gene. The CDR3 runs to 13 residues. Trimming removed 6 bases at V and 3 bases at J, with 12 bases between. The germline V gene has CDR1 SGHRS and CDR2 YFSETQ. This CDR3 reads CASNVEPDTEAFF. In DNA form, the CDR3 reads TGCGCCAGCAATGTTGAACCGGACACTGAAGCTTTCTTT.

J is TRBJ1-2 and V is TRBV3-1 (or the pseudogene TRBV3-2), with no clear D. CDR1 LGHDT and CDR2 YNNKEL come from the germline V gene (reference sequence). The CDR3 length is 13 residues. Trimming left V 1 base short and J 4 bases short, with 7 bases between. DNA for the CDR3: TGTGCCAGCAGCCAAGGAGGTCCCTATGGCTACACCTTC. The encoded protein is CASSQGGPYGYTF.

The chain is built from TRBV10-3 and TRBJ1-3, with unresolved D. Trimming pared 1 base from V and 4 bases from J, leaving 2 bases between. The CDR3 totals 12 residues. CDR1 ENHRY and CDR2 SYGVKD come from the germline V gene. The CDR3 sequence: CAISELGNTIYF. The CDR3 DNA follows: TGTGCCATCAGTGAGTTAGGAAACACCATATATTTT.

J is TRBJ2-1 and V is TRBV7-7; TRBD2 aligns across 13 bases. The CDR3 covers 18 residues. From germline, CDR1 is SSHAT and CDR2 FNYEAQ (reference sequence). Unmatched junction bases numbered 10, after V lost 8 bases and J lost 0 bases. The CDR3: CASLPTSGRYSSYNEQFF. CDR3 in DNA: TGTGCCAGCCTCCCGACTAGCGGGAGGTACAGCTCCTACAATGAGCAGTTCTTC.

CDR3 in DNA: TGTGCCGGACGGGCAGGGCAGGGTCAGCCCCAGCATTTT. Amino acids: CAGRAGQGQPQHF. The chain couples TRBV6-5 to TRBJ1-5; tentatively, D is TRBD1 (5 bases). CDR1 and CDR2 from the germline V gene are MNHEY and SVGAGI. V lost 11 bases and J lost 6, with 17 bases in between. The CDR3 extends over 13 amino acids.

This sequence joins TRBV19 and TRBJ2-5, with 8 bases aligning to TRBD1. This CDR3 spans 15 amino acids. After removal of 4 bases from V and 4 bases from J, the junction contained 8 bases not matched to a gene. Germline V gene lookup returns CDR1 LNHDA and CDR2 SQIVND (reference sequence). CDR3 in amino acids: CASSRGQGRRETQYF. CDR3 sequence (DNA): TGTGCCAGTAGTAGAGGACAGGGTCGGCGAGAGACCCAGTACTTC. The variable domain in full, with the rest retrieved from reference TRBV19 and TRBJ2-5, is DGGITQSPKYLFRKEGQNVTLSCEQNLNHDAMYWYRQDPGQGLRLIYYSQIVNDFQKGDIAEGYSVSREKKESFPLTVTSAQKNPTAFYLCASSRGQGRRETQYFGPGTRLLVL.

J is TRBJ1-5 and V is TRBV19; D perhaps matches TRBD1 (6 bases). The V end was cut by 5 bases, the J end by 5 bases, with 19 bases between. This CDR3 has 16 residues. CDR1 and CDR2 from the germline V gene are LNHDA and SQIVND (reference sequence). CDR3 amino acids: CASSARLQGGDQPQHF. CDR3 nucleotides: TGTGCCAGTAGTGCGCGATTACAGGGTGGGGATCAGCCCCAGCATTTT. Full variable domain (outside the CDR3, taken from reference TRBV19 and TRBJ1-5): DGGITQSPKYLFRKEGQNVTLSCEQNLNHDAMYWYRQDPGQGLRLIYYSQIVNDFQKGDIAEGYSVSREKKESFPLTVTSAQKNPTAFYLCASSARLQGGDQPQHFGDGTRLSIL.

This clone has a handful of counts. The CDR3 DNA reads as TGCGCCAGCCAGCGGGGGCCCACAGATACGCAGTATTTT. Amino acid sequence: CASQRGPTDTQYF. The chain couples TRBV5-1 to TRBJ2-3; 8 bases agree with TRBD2. With 7 bases clipped from V and 2 bases from J, the junction kept 3 bases outside the gene matches. Germline assignment: CDR1 SGHRS and CDR2 YFSETQ. This CDR3 region has 13 residues. The full variable domain, rest sourced from reference TRBV5-1 and TRBJ2-3, is KAGVTQTPRYLIKTRGQQVTLSCSPISGHRSVSWYQQTPGQGLQFLFEYFSETQRNKGNFPGRFSGRQFSNSRSEMNVSTLELGDSALYLCASQRGPTDTQYFGPGTRLTVL.

The chain couples TRBV12-3 or TRBV12-4 to TRBJ2-1; 7 bases match TRBD1. The CDR3 has 13 residues. J was trimmed by 12 bases and V by 5 bases; bases with no gene match: 10. The CDR3: CASSLGPGTVQFF. The CDR3 DNA follows: TGTGCCAGCAGTCTCGGACCCGGGACAGTGCAGTTCTTC.

This sequence joins TRBV4-3 and TRBJ2-6, with D unresolved. CDR1 LGHNA and CDR2 YSLEER come from the germline V gene. V lost 2 bases to trimming and J lost 0 bases, with 14 bases between them. The CDR3 has 18 amino acids. The CDR3 reads CASSQNKRLGSGANVLTF. DNA for the CDR3: TGCGCCAGCAGCCAAAACAAGCGACTCGGCTCTGGGGCCAACGTCCTGACTTTC.

CDR3 protein: CASSQDSRGLLRTEAFF. The CDR3 DNA is TGCGCCAGCAGCCAAGACTCCAGGGGGCTCTTGAGGACTGAAGCTTTCTTT. V usage is TRBV4-3 and J usage is TRBJ1-1; TRBD1 matches 8 bases. The germline gives CDR1 LGHNA, CDR2 YSLEER. This CDR3 has 17 amino acids. Trimming removed 0 bases from V and 5 bases from J; junction bases left unmatched: 11.

The chain has TRBV6-5 and TRBJ2-7, with no clear D. Trimming left V 2 bases short and J 11 bases short, with 10 bases between. Per the germline V gene, CDR1 is MNHEY and CDR2 is SVGAGI. The CDR3 extends over 11 amino acids. The CDR3 region has the DNA TGTGCCAGCAGTTACGAGACTGAGGAGTACTTC. This gives the protein CASSYETEEYF.

This clone came up once. This chain links TRBV11-2 with TRBJ1-6, with D perhaps TRBD1 (5 bases). Germline lookup yields CDR1 SGHAT and CDR2 FQNNGV. The CDR3 has 14 residues. V dropped 7 bases and J dropped 8 bases, with 15 bases sitting between them. CDR3 bases: TGTGCCAGCACAACCGGGACTCCTTATTCACCCCTCCACTTT. As protein: CASTTGTPYSPLHF. Looking up the rest from reference TRBV11-2 and TRBJ1-6 gives the full variable domain: EAGVAQSPRYKIIEKRQSVAFWCNPISGHATLYWYQQILGQGPKLLIQFQNNGVVDDSQLPKDRFSAERLKGVDSTLKIQPAKLEDSAVYLCASTTGTPYSPLHFGNGTRLTVT.